The 12 T cell receptor beta chains given below trace back to one sample, sequenced in a study of blood T cell repertoires in COVID-19. TCRdb keeps only in-frame clones here, not all; method: immunoSEQ multiplex PCR. The table has approximately 73,000 clones, roughly nine tenths seen once. Sequenced: peripheral blood. The receptor source for this set is an elderly man with acute or convalescent COVID-19.

This chain uses TRBV24-1 with TRBJ2-7; 9 positions agree with TRBD2. The CDR3 covers 16 residues. Per the germline V gene, CDR1 is KGHDR and CDR2 is SFDVKD. The V gene end was trimmed by 4 bases and the J gene end by 0 bases; junction bases not matched to a gene: 6. The DNA of the CDR3 is TGTGCCACCAGTGAGCTAGCGGGGCGAGACTCCTACGAGCAGTACTTC. Protein sequence: CATSELAGRDSYEQYF.

The chain uses TRBV4-1 and TRBJ2-1; D perhaps matches TRBD2 (6 bases). CDR3 length equals 15 residues. The V gene lost 5 bases and the J gene lost 6 bases, with 17 bases spanning the gap. Germline assignment: CDR1 MGHRA and CDR2 YSYEKL. CDR3 bases: TGCGCCAGCAGCGCGGGACTGGGCTTCGGCAATGAGCAGTTCTTC. Amino acids: CASSAGLGFGNEQFF.

V and J are TRBV5-4 and TRBJ1-3; D may be TRBD1 (6 bases). Germline CDR1 is SGHNT and CDR2 is YYREEE (reference sequence). The CDR3 loop spans 15 amino acids. V lost 3 bases and J lost 4, with 14 bases in between. The CDR3 coding sequence is TGTGCCAGCAGCTCCCCCGACAGGAAAGGAAACACCATATATTTT. This gives the protein CASSSPDRKGNTIYF.

The chain uses TRBV14 and TRBJ2-5, with 8 bases lining up with TRBD1. The trim removed 0 bases at V and 5 bases at J, leaving 11 bases unmatched. Germline values: CDR1 SGHDN, CDR2 FVKESK. The CDR3 is made up of 17 amino acids. CDR3: CASSQDWAGGRRETQYF. CDR3 DNA sequence: TGTGCCAGCAGCCAAGATTGGGCAGGGGGCCGGAGGGAGACCCAGTACTTC. Combining the CDR3 with reference TRBV14 and TRBJ2-5 gives the whole variable domain EAGVTQFPSHSVIEKGQTVTLRCDPISGHDNLYWYRRVMGKEIKFLLHFVKESKQDESGMPNNRFLAERTGGTYSTLKVQPAELEDSGVYFCASSQDWAGGRRETQYFGPGTRLLVL.

CDR3 bases: TGTGCCAGCAGCCCGGTCTACAGGGTGAGGACTGAAGCTTTCTTT. Its protein is CASSPVYRVRTEAFF. The chain has TRBV27 and TRBJ1-1, with D perhaps matching TRBD1 (6 bases). CDR1 and CDR2 from the germline V gene are MNHEY and SMNVEV (reference sequence). The CDR3 is made up of 15 amino acids. V was pared by 6 bases and J by 5 bases, with 19 bases between.

V and J are TRBV4-1 and TRBJ2-1, with 9 bases aligning to TRBD1. The germline CDR1 and CDR2 sequences are MGHRA and YSYEKL. After removal of 4 bases from V and 6 bases from J, the junction contained 7 bases not matched to a gene. The CDR3 covers 15 residues. CDR3 in DNA: TGCGCCAGCAGCCGTTACAGGGGGCGTATCAATGAGCAGTTCTTC. It is translated as CASSRYRGRINEQFF.

This chain joins TRBV29-1 and TRBJ1-2, with 9 bases aligning to TRBD1. J gave up 4 bases and V 7 bases, and 4 bases lay outside the gene matches. The V gene's germline CDR1 is SQVTM and CDR2 ANQGSEA. The CDR3 is 12 amino acids. The DNA for the CDR3 is TGCAGCGATCTACAGGGGGCCTATGGCTACACCTTC. Amino acids: CSDLQGAYGYTF.

This rearrangement joins TRBV7-9 to TRBJ1-1; D is unresolved. CDR3 length: 14 residues. V was pared by 8 bases and J by 0 bases, with 13 bases between. Per germline, CDR1 SEHNR and CDR2 FQNEAQ (reference sequence). The CDR3 nucleotides are TGTGCCAGCGTTGCGAGTGCGATGAACACTGAAGCTTTCTTT. Protein sequence: CASVASAMNTEAFF.

The chain couples TRBV28 to TRBJ1-1, with TRBD1 matching over 8 bases. The V segment lost 10 bases and the J segment 1 base; nucleotides outside the gene matches: 8. The CDR3 has 14 residues. Germline loops: CDR1 MDHEN, CDR2 SYDVKM. The CDR3 DNA sequence: TGTGCCATATCAGAAGGACAGGGGAACACTGAAGCTTTCTTT. Translation: CAISEGQGNTEAFF.

The chain employs TRBV7-6 and TRBJ2-1, with TRBD2 identical over 12 bases. Trimming cost V 5 bases and J 0 bases; bases outside gene matches: 11. CDR1 is SGHVS and CDR2 is FNYEAQ in the germline V gene. The CDR3 has 19 amino acids. The CDR3 spells CASSQFFTSGRYSYNEQFF. CDR3 nucleotide sequence: TGTGCCAGCAGCCAATTCTTTACTAGCGGGAGGTACTCCTACAATGAGCAGTTCTTC.

The chain couples TRBV2 to TRBJ2-1, with a tentative D call TRBD2 (6 bases). Trimming stripped 5 bases from V and 3 bases from J, with 14 bases between. The CDR3 length is 15 residues. Per the germline V gene, CDR1 is SNHLY and CDR2 is FYNNEI. The CDR3 loop is CASSSSATVYNEQFF. The DNA for the CDR3 is TGTGCCAGCAGTTCTAGCGCCACCGTCTACAATGAGCAGTTCTTC.

The chain employs TRBV5-6 and TRBJ2-5; weak D call: TRBD1 (5 bases). The CDR3 loop spans 13 amino acids. Per the germline V gene, CDR1 is SGHDT and CDR2 is YYEEEE. With 0 bases removed from V and 3 bases from J, the gap between germline ends came to 6 bases. The CDR3 spells CASSLVGEETQYF. In DNA, the CDR3 is TGTGCCAGCAGCTTGGTAGGGGAAGAGACCCAGTACTTC.